This is a list of T cell receptor beta chains from one sample in a study of T cell changes during pregnancy in multiple sclerosis. The protocol was immunoSEQ multiplex PCR, while the TCRdb copy is restricted to in-frame clones and leaves out a portion. The sample has some 68,000 clones, 90% to 95% seen once. The sequencing here drew on peripheral blood, taken in the second trimester of pregnancy. The receptors were gathered from a female donor in good health, enrolled as a control in a pregnancy study. CDR3s include the opening cysteine and the closing phenylalanine or tryptophan. The D gene is left open where the match is weak. Not every row has a clone size; where given, it reads once, few, many or a size class.

cdr3_nt	cdr3_aa	d_call	j_call	v_call	clone_size
TGTGCCAGCAGTAAAAGGACTAGCGGGAGTTCGGTGGGGGTGACCGGGGAGCTGTTTTTT	CASSKRTSGSSVGVTGELFF	TRBD2	TRBJ2-2	TRBV27	-
TGTGCCAGCAGTGGCCAGAACTACGAGCAGTACTTC	CASSGQNYEQYF	-	TRBJ2-7	TRBV6-1	-
TGTGCCAGCAGGAGGACTAGCGGGAGCAATGAGCAGTTCTTC	CASRRTSGSNEQFF	TRBD2	TRBJ2-1	TRBV2	-
TGCGCCAGCAGCTTGGCCGGGGGGCGCTACGAGCAGTACTTC	CASSLAGGRYEQYF	-	TRBJ2-7	TRBV5-1	-
TGTGCCAGCAGTGGACAGGGGGCGGACACCGGGGAGCTGTTTTTT	CASSGQGADTGELFF	TRBD1	TRBJ2-2	TRBV2	-
TGTGCCAGCAGTTGGGAGCGGGAGCCTCGAAGCACAGATACGCAGTATTTT	CASSWEREPRSTDTQYF	TRBD2	TRBJ2-3	TRBV27	-
TGTGCCAGCAGCGTAGGGGACAGCTACTACGAGCAGTACTTC	CASSVGDSYYEQYF	TRBD1	TRBJ2-7	TRBV9	-
TGTGCCAGCTCACCACAACAGGGCCAAAACATTCAGTACTTC	CASSPQQGQNIQYF	-	TRBJ2-4	TRBV18	once
TGTGCCAGCAGCCAAGATCGACTAGGAGGAAACACCATATATTTT	CASSQDRLGGNTIYF	-	TRBJ1-3	TRBV4-2	-
TGCGCCAGCAGCTTGGCGAGACAGGAAGCCGAGCAGTACTTC	CASSLARQEAEQYF	-	TRBJ2-7	TRBV5-1	-
TGCCACACCACCAGCGGGGGGGGCGGTGAGCAGTTCTTC	CHTTSGGGGEQFF	TRBD2	TRBJ2-1	TRBV6-5	-
TGTGCCAGCAGCGTTAGATCATCGGGGACAGATACGCAGTATTTT	CASSVRSSGTDTQYF	-	TRBJ2-3	TRBV9	-
TGTGCCAGCAGCAAAGTCGTTAGGGAGTCAGAGACCCAGTACTTC	CASSKVVRESETQYF	-	TRBJ2-5	TRBV21-1	-
TGTGCCAGCAGCCAAGCCCGCGACTCCGGATACGAGCAGTACTTC	CASSQARDSGYEQYF	-	TRBJ2-7	TRBV4-2	-
TGTGCCAGCAGCTCTCCTGGAGGGGTCGGTCGAGGGGTCCCCGGGGAGCTGTTTTTT	CASSSPGGVGRGVPGELFF	-	TRBJ2-2	TRBV7-4	-
TGTGCCAGTCTTGGGAGGGAAAGCACCGGGGAGCTGTTTTTT	CASLGRESTGELFF	TRBD2	TRBJ2-2	TRBV19	once
TGTGCCAGCAGTGACTCGTCCGGGGGGGCAGATACGCAGTATTTT	CASSDSSGGADTQYF	TRBD2	TRBJ2-3	TRBV6-4	-
TGTGCCAGCAGCTCGACCGTAGTAGCTCAAGAGACCCAGTACTTC	CASSSTVVAQETQYF	-	TRBJ2-5	TRBV7-6	-
TGTGCCAGCAGTGAGACCGGGACAGGCTCCTACGAGCAGTACTTC	CASSETGTGSYEQYF	TRBD1	TRBJ2-7	TRBV25-1	-
TGCGCCAGCATGAGGGGGCTTTCGGACTACACCTTC	CASMRGLSDYTF	TRBD1	TRBJ1-2	TRBV23-1	-
TGCGCCAGCAGCTTGGAGGCGACAGGACTTTCCTACGAGCAGTACTTC	CASSLEATGLSYEQYF	-	TRBJ2-7	TRBV5-1	-
TGTGCCTGGGGTATTGGACAGGACCAAGAGACCCAGTACTTC	CAWGIGQDQETQYF	TRBD1	TRBJ2-5	TRBV30	-
TGCGCCAGCAGACCGACAGGAGGCTATGGCTACACCTTC	CASRPTGGYGYTF	-	TRBJ1-2	TRBV10-1	-
TGCGCCAGCAGCCAAGATTCGGATGGCTACACCTTC	CASSQDSDGYTF	-	TRBJ1-2	TRBV4-1	-
TGTGCCAGCAGTCCCACAGGGGGCTTGGGCACCGGGGAGCTGTTTTTT	CASSPTGGLGTGELFF	TRBD1	TRBJ2-2	TRBV27	-
TGTGCCAGCAGTGACGAGAGCGGGGGCCGGCAGTACTTC	CASSDESGGRQYF	TRBD2	TRBJ2-7	TRBV6-4	-
TGCAGTGCTCCTTCGAGCGGGTTTCAGTTCTTC	CSAPSSGFQFF	-	TRBJ2-1	TRBV20-1	-
TGTGCCAGCAGTTCCTCCGGACATCATAGTACCTCACAAGAGACCCAGTACTTC	CASSSSGHHSTSQETQYF	-	TRBJ2-5	TRBV27	-
TGTGCCAGCAGTGAAGTAGGCGAGACAACCCAGTACTTC	CASSEVGETTQYF	-	TRBJ2-5	TRBV6-1	-
TGTGCCAGCAGCTTGAGGGGTGAGCAGTTCTTC	CASSLRGEQFF	-	TRBJ2-1	TRBV5-7	once
TGTGCCAGCCCCCAGGGGGGCTACACCTTC	CASPQGGYTF	-	TRBJ1-2	TRBV21-1	-
TGTGCCAGCAGCCCCAGGGGTTCTGGAAACACCATATATTTT	CASSPRGSGNTIYF	-	TRBJ1-3	TRBV7-9	-
TGTGCCAGCAGCCAAGGGACAGTCCAAGAGACCCAGTACTTC	CASSQGTVQETQYF	-	TRBJ2-5	TRBV4-2	-
TGCGCCAGCAGCCAAGACGAAAGTGGCACGGAAGCTTTCTTT	CASSQDESGTEAFF	-	TRBJ1-1	TRBV4-1	-
TGTGCCAGCTCGTGGCAGGTAGCGGGGGGGCTGGATACGCAGTATTTT	CASSWQVAGGLDTQYF	TRBD2	TRBJ2-3	TRBV9	-
TGTGCCAGCAGCGTAGCGATAGCGGGGCTGTACAATGAGCAGTTCTTC	CASSVAIAGLYNEQFF	TRBD2	TRBJ2-1	TRBV9	-
TGCGCCAGCAGCCAAGTTTTCGCAGGAGAGACCCAGTACTTC	CASSQVFAGETQYF	-	TRBJ2-5	TRBV4-1	-
TGTGCCACACAGGGGAGTAACACTGAAGCTTTCTTT	CATQGSNTEAFF	TRBD1	TRBJ1-1	TRBV2	-
TGTGCCAGCAGTGAAGGGCTAGCGGGAGGTAGCACAGATACGCAGTATTTT	CASSEGLAGGSTDTQYF	TRBD2	TRBJ2-3	TRBV6-4	once
TGTGCCTGGAGTGTTTTCAGGGGCTACACCTTC	CAWSVFRGYTF	-	TRBJ1-2	TRBV30	-
TGTGCCAGCAGCTTTGCCCCGGGGCAGCCCCAGCATTTT	CASSFAPGQPQHF	-	TRBJ1-5	TRBV7-2	-
TGCGCCAGCAGCTTAAGTAACTTGAACACTGAAGCTTTCTTT	CASSLSNLNTEAFF	-	TRBJ1-1	TRBV5-1	-
TGTGCCAGCAGCCACCGTCGGGCTCGGGAGGGAGGCTACAATGAGCAGTTCTTC	CASSHRRAREGGYNEQFF	TRBD2	TRBJ2-1	TRBV14	-
TGCGCCAGCAGCTTGGAGCAGGGCAATGAGCAGTTCTTC	CASSLEQGNEQFF	-	TRBJ2-1	TRBV5-1	-
TGCGCCAGCAGCCTTCGACAGGGGGAATACAATGAGCAGTTCTTC	CASSLRQGEYNEQFF	TRBD1	TRBJ2-1	TRBV4-3	few
TGTGCCAGCAGCTCGACAGGGGGCACCTACAATGAGCAGTTCTTC	CASSSTGGTYNEQFF	TRBD1	TRBJ2-1	TRBV7-3	-
TGTGCCAGTAGTACCGCCCGGGATTTTTATCAGCCCCAGCATTTT	CASSTARDFYQPQHF	-	TRBJ1-5	TRBV19	-
TGTGCCAGCAGCCCTCCCACTAGCGGCCCCACCTACGAGCAGTACTTC	CASSPPTSGPTYEQYF	TRBD2	TRBJ2-7	TRBV7-9	-
TGCGCCAGCAGTGGACTAGCTGGAAGCGTGGAGACCCAGTACTTC	CASSGLAGSVETQYF	TRBD2	TRBJ2-5	TRBV10-2	-
TGTGCCAGCAGTTTGATACTAGCGGGGGGGCCTTACGAGCAGTACTTC	CASSLILAGGPYEQYF	TRBD2	TRBJ2-7	TRBV27	-
TGCGCCAGCAGCTTGGCGGGTTCCCGGGCAGATACGCAGTATTTT	CASSLAGSRADTQYF	-	TRBJ2-3	TRBV5-1	-
TGTGCCAGCAGTGTCGAGGATTCGGGGGGCATTCAGTACTTC	CASSVEDSGGIQYF	TRBD2	TRBJ2-4	TRBV6-1	-